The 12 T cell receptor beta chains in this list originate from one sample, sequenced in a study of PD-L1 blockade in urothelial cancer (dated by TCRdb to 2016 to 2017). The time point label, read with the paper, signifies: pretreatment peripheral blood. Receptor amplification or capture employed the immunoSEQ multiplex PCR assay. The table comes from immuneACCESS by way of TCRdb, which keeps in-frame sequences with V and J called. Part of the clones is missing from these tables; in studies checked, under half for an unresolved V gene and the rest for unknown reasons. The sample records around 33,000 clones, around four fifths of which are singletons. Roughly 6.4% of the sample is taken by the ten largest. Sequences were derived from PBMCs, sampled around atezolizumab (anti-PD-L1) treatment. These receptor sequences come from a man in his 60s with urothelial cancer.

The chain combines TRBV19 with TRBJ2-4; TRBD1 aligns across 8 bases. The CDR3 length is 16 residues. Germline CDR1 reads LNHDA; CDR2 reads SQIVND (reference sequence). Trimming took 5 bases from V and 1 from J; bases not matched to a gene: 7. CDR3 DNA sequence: TGTGCCAGTAGTTTTGACAGGGGCGACGCCAAAAACATTCAGTACTTC. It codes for CASSFDRGDAKNIQYF.

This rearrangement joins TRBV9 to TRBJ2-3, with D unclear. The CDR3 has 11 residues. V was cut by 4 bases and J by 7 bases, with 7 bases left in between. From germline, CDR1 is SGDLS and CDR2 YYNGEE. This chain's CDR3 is CASSPGYTQYF. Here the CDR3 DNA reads TGTGCCAGCAGCCCCGGTTATACGCAGTATTTT.

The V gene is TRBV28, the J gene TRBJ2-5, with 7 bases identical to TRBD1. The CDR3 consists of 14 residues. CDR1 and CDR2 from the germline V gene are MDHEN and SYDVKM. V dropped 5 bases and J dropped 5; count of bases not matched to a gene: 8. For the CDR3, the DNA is TGTGCCAGCAGTCCGACAGGGTATGTCGAGACCCAGTACTTC. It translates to CASSPTGYVETQYF.

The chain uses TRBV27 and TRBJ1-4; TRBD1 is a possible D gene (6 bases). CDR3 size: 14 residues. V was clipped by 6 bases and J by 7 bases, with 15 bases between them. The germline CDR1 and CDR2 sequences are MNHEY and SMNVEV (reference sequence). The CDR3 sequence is CASSPRGQGEKLFF. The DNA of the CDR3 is TGTGCCAGCAGCCCCAGGGGTCAAGGTGAAAAACTGTTTTTT.

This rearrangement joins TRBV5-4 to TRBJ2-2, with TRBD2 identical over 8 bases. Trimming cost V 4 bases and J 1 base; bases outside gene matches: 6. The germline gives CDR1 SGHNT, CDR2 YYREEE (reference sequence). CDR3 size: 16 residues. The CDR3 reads CASSRLAGENTGELFF. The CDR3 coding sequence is TGTGCCAGCAGCCGTCTAGCGGGTGAGAACACCGGGGAGCTGTTTTTT.

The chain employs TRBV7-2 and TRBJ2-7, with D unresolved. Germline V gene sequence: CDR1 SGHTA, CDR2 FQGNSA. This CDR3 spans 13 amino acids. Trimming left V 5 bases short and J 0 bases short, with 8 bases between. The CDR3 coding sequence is TGTGCCAGCAGCCCTCTTAACTCCTACGAGCAGTACTTC. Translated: CASSPLNSYEQYF.

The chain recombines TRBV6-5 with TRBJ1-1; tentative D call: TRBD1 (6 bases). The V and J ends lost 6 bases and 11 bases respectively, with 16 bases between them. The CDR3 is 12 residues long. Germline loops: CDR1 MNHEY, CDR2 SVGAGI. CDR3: CASSQPPGGAFF. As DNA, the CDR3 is TGTGCCAGCAGCCAACCCCCGGGGGGCGCTTTCTTT.

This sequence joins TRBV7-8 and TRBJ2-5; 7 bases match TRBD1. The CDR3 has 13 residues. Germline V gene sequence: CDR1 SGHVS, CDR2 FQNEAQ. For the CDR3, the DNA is TGTGCTAGTTTCGAGGGGGCAGGAGAGACCCAGTACTTC. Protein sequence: CASFEGAGETQYF.

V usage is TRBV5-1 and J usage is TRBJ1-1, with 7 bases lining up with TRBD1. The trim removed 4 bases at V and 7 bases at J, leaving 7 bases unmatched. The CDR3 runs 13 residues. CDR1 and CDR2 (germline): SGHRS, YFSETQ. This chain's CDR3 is CASSQEGASEAFF. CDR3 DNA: TGCGCCAGCAGCCAGGAGGGGGCCAGTGAAGCTTTCTTT.

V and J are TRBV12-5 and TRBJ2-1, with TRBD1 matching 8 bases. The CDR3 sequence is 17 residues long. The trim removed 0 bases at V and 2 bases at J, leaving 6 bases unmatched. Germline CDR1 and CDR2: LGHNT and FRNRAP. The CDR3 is CASGLVTGQGTYNEQFF. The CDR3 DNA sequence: TGTGCTAGTGGTTTGGTGACTGGACAGGGCACCTACAATGAGCAGTTCTTC.

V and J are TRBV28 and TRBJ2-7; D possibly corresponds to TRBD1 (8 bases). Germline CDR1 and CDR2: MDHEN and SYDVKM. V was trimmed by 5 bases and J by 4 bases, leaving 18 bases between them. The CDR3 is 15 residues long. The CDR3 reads CASSLDTGGEYEQYF. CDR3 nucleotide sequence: TGTGCCAGCAGTCTTGATACAGGGGGGGAGTACGAGCAGTACTTC.

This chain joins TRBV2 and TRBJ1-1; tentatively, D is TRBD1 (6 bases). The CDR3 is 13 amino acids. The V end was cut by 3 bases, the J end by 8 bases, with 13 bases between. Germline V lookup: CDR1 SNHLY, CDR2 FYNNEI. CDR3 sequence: CASSEQDSTEAFF. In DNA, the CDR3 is TGTGCCAGCAGTGAGCAGGACAGCACCGAAGCTTTCTTT.